These T cell receptor beta chains were read from a single sample in a study of blood T cell repertoires in COVID-19. Using immunoSEQ multiplex PCR, the repertoire was profiled, and TCRdb retains in-frame clones only, with some absent. The data hold tens of thousands of clones, with about 90% observed a single time. Sequencing input: peripheral blood. These receptors came from a man aged 35 to 55 with COVID-19, enrolled during active disease. Both conserved end residues are part of each CDR3. Each record gives: CDR3 length, D gene, V gene, J gene, clone size, CDR3 DNA, CDR3 protein. The D gene is left open where the match is weak. Expanded clones get a size class; other rows say once, few or many, or leave the size out.

15,TRBD2,TRBV4-1,TRBJ2-7,few,TGCGCCAGCAGCCATGGCAGGACTAGCGGAGGGGAGCAGTACTTC,CASSHGRTSGGEQYF
14,TRBD1,TRBV2,TRBJ1-6,.,TGTGCCTCAGGGAGGGACAGGGATGGTTCACCCCTCCACTTT,CASGRDRDGSPLHF
15,TRBD1,TRBV6-5,TRBJ2-7,once,TGTGCCAGCAGTTACTCCCCGGGACAGGGGTACGAGCAGTACTTC,CASSYSPGQGYEQYF
11,.,TRBV2,TRBJ1-1,.,TGTGCCAGCACTATGAACACTGAAGCTTTCTTT,CASTMNTEAFF
14,.,TRBV6-5,TRBJ2-5,.,TGTGCCAGCAGTAGAACGAGCGGAGGGGAGACCCAGTACTTC,CASSRTSGGETQYF
14,.,TRBV18,TRBJ2-5,.,TGTGCCAGCTCACGAGGAGGTAGTCAAGAGACCCAGTACTTC,CASSRGGSQETQYF
14,.,TRBV6-6,TRBJ1-2,.,TGTGCCAGCAGAGAGACAGTCGTAAACTATGGCTACACCTTC,CASRETVVNYGYTF
15,TRBD2,TRBV30,TRBJ2-2,.,TGTGCCTGGACTAGACTAGCGGGTTTCACCGGGGAGCTGTTTTTT,CAWTRLAGFTGELFF
15,TRBD1,TRBV4-1,TRBJ1-2,once,TGCGCCAGCAGCACCGGGACAGGATTTAACTATGGCTACACCTTC,CASSTGTGFNYGYTF
11,.,TRBV29-1,TRBJ1-1,.,TGCAGCGTACAGGCGGGGTATGAAGCTTTCTTT,CSVQAGYEAFF
12,.,TRBV18,TRBJ2-2,.,TGTGCCAGCTCAGGGACACCCGGGGAGCTGTTTTTT,CASSGTPGELFF
11,.,TRBV30,TRBJ1-4,.,TGTGCCTGGACCGGGAGGGAAAAACTGTTTTTT,CAWTGREKLFF
19,TRBD1,TRBV6-6,TRBJ2-7,.,TGTGCCAGCAGTCCCACTGACCTGAGGGACAGGGCATCTCGGTACGAGCAGTACTTC,CASSPTDLRDRASRYEQYF
16,TRBD1,TRBV11-2,TRBJ2-3,.,TGTGCCAGCAGCTTCCCCCCAGGACAGGGGACAGATACGCAGTATTTT,CASSFPPGQGTDTQYF
12,.,TRBV29-1,TRBJ1-2,.,TGCAGCGCGGGAAGGGGTTTGGGTGGCTACACCTTC,CSAGRGLGGYTF
15,TRBD2,TRBV6-1,TRBJ2-7,.,TGTGCCAGCAGTGAACTGGGACTAGCGGGGTACGAGCAGTACTTC,CASSELGLAGYEQYF
14,TRBD1,TRBV28,TRBJ2-2,.,TGTGCCAGCAGAAGAGGGGGCGGGACCGGGGAGCTGTTTTTT,CASRRGGGTGELFF
12,.,TRBV11-2,TRBJ1-2,.,TGTGCCAGCAGCCGGGACAATTATGGCTACACCTTC,CASSRDNYGYTF
15,.,TRBV12-5,TRBJ2-3,.,TGTGCTTGTTCAACCCGGGGGTCGAGCACAGATACGCAGTATTTT,CACSTRGSSTDTQYF
16,.,TRBV5-4,TRBJ2-2,.,TGTGCCAGCAGCACAAATCCGGGACTTACCACCGGGGAGCTGTTTTTT,CASSTNPGLTTGELFF
14,TRBD1,TRBV6-6,TRBJ2-2,.,TGTGCCACCAACACACAGGGGCCCACCGGGGAGCTGTTTTTT,CATNTQGPTGELFF
13,TRBD1,TRBV10-2,TRBJ1-1,.,TGCGCCAGCAGTGGACAGGGACCATTTGAAGCTTTCTTT,CASSGQGPFEAFF
14,.,TRBV19,TRBJ1-6,.,TGTGCCAGTAGTACGGACGGCGGGAATTCACCCCTCCACTTT,CASSTDGGNSPLHF
14,TRBD1,TRBV3-1/TRBV3-2,TRBJ1-2,.,TGTGCCAGCAGCCAGCGAGACAGGGTCGGCGGCTACACCTTC,CASSQRDRVGGYTF
15,TRBD1,TRBV28,TRBJ1-2,once,TGTGCCAGCAGCATGCTTCAGGGGGCTAACTATGGCTACACCTTC,CASSMLQGANYGYTF
14,.,TRBV3-1/TRBV3-2,TRBJ1-1,.,TGTGCCAGCAGCCAGCTAGTCAGAGACACTGAAGCTTTCTTT,CASSQLVRDTEAFF
12,.,TRBV10-3,TRBJ2-7,.,TGTGCCATCACAGGAGGTTCTGGCGAGCAGTACTTC,CAITGGSGEQYF
13,.,TRBV6-4,TRBJ1-1,.,TGTGCCAGCAGTGACTCGGGGAGGACTGAAGCTTTCTTT,CASSDSGRTEAFF
13,.,TRBV30,TRBJ1-1,.,TGTGCCTGGAGTGTACGCAGGGGTTCTGAAGCTTTCTTT,CAWSVRRGSEAFF
13,TRBD1,TRBV11-2,TRBJ1-2,once,TGTGCCAGCAGCTTGGCGCAGGGGGATGGCTACACCTTC,CASSLAQGDGYTF
15,.,TRBV9,TRBJ2-3,.,TGTGCCAGCAACCCCGGACTACAACGCACAGATACGCAGTATTTT,CASNPGLQRTDTQYF
15,.,TRBV27,TRBJ2-1,.,TGTGCCAGCAGTTCGCGGGGGCTCCACTACAATGAGCAGTTCTTC,CASSSRGLHYNEQFF
13,.,TRBV7-9,TRBJ1-1,.,TGTGCCAGCTCCCAAATGGGAGACACTGAAGCTTTCTTT,CASSQMGDTEAFF
14,.,TRBV7-6,TRBJ1-6,.,TGTGCCAGCAGCCTTAGTTCCTATAATTCACCCCTCCACTTT,CASSLSSYNSPLHF
14,.,TRBV21-1,TRBJ1-5,.,TGTGCCGTCCCCCATAGACAGTGCAATCAGCCCCAGCATTTT,CAVPHRQCNQPQHF
15,TRBD1,TRBV5-4,TRBJ1-1,.,TGTGCCAGCAACTCTTTTGACAGGGCGGACACTGAAGCTTTCTTT,CASNSFDRADTEAFF
14,.,TRBV11-3,TRBJ2-1,.,TGTGCCAGCAGCCGGGACACCTCCTACAATGAGCAGTTCTTC,CASSRDTSYNEQFF
16,.,TRBV7-9,TRBJ2-1,few,TGTGCCAGCAGCTTAAGGGAGTTCGGCTCCTACAATGAGCAGTTCTTC,CASSLREFGSYNEQFF